This entry lists 30 T cell receptor beta chains sequenced from one sample in a study of blood T cell repertoires in COVID-19. The protocol was immunoSEQ multiplex PCR, while the TCRdb copy is restricted to in-frame clones and leaves out a portion. Seen here are around 200,000 clones, about 91% observed once, and the top ten hold approximately 0.77%. Specimen: PBMCs or T cells enriched from blood (not recorded which). The origin of the receptors is a young woman who had recovered from COVID-19.

CDR3: CAYQSPSSYNEQFF. The DNA of the CDR3 is TGTGCTTACCAAAGCCCGAGCTCCTACAATGAGCAGTTCTTC. This chain connects TRBV30 to TRBJ2-1; D is unresolved. Germline lookup yields CDR1 GTSNPN and CDR2 SVGIG (reference sequence). This CDR3 region has 14 residues.

The V gene is TRBV30, the J gene TRBJ1-1, with a weak D call TRBD1 (6 bases). The CDR3 is 14 amino acids. Germline CDR1 reads GTSNPN; CDR2 reads SVGIG (reference sequence). V was pared by 4 bases and J by 0 bases, with 12 bases between. In DNA form, the CDR3 reads TGTGCCTGGAACAGGGCTGTTATGAACACTGAAGCTTTCTTT. It codes for CAWNRAVMNTEAFF.

V gene TRBV4-2 combines with J gene TRBJ2-3; 7 bases align to TRBD2. The CDR3 has 17 amino acids. The germline gives CDR1 LGHNA, CDR2 YNFKEQ. V gave up 1 base and J gave up 10 bases; unmatched junction bases: 17. CDR3 sequence reads: CASSQGTSVISRYAQYF. The CDR3 DNA sequence: TGTGCCAGCAGCCAAGGAACTAGCGTTATTTCTAGATACGCGCAGTATTTT.

This clone was found once. The CDR3 loop is CASSQVSVGQGSSPLHF. The CDR3 DNA sequence: TGTGCCAGCAGCCAAGTTTCAGTAGGACAGGGGTCTTCACCCCTCCACTTT. This chain links TRBV4-2 with TRBJ1-6; 9 nucleotides line up with TRBD1. CDR3 length: 17 amino acids. V shed 1 base, J shed 9 bases, and the junction held 10 bases outside the gene matches. Germline V gene lookup returns CDR1 LGHNA and CDR2 YNFKEQ.

The chain couples TRBV13 to TRBJ2-7, with D unclear. From germline, CDR1 is PRHDT and CDR2 FYEKMQ (reference sequence). There are 13 residues in the CDR3. Trimming took 2 bases from V and 4 from J, leaving 9 bases between them. CDR3 bases: TGTGCCAGCAGCTTAAACTTACTGTACGAGCAGTACTTC. Translated, it gives CASSLNLLYEQYF.

This clone was seen only once. This chain connects TRBV27 to TRBJ2-7; 9 bases match TRBD1. Looked up from germline, CDR1 is MNHEY and CDR2 is SMNVEV (reference sequence). Trimming at V came to 10 bases and at J to 7 bases, leaving 5 bases not matched to a gene. CDR3 length: 11 residues. The CDR3 region has the DNA TGTGCCACACAGGGGGCGCGTGAGCAGTACTTC. It encodes CATQGAREQYF.

V and J are TRBV7-8 and TRBJ2-1, with TRBD2 as a possible D gene (5 bases). CDR1 is SGHVS and CDR2 is FQNEAQ in the germline V gene. The CDR3 has 16 residues. V gave up 5 bases and J gave up 6 bases, with 20 bases separating them. CDR3 region: CASSPTRPSWGNEQFF. The CDR3 region has the DNA TGTGCCAGCAGCCCCACCCGGCCTAGCTGGGGCAATGAGCAGTTCTTC.

This chain links TRBV11-1 with TRBJ1-1; perhaps TRBD1 as D (6 bases). CDR1 is SGHAT, CDR2 FQDESV, per germline (reference sequence). This CDR3 contains 14 residues. Trimming took 4 bases from V and 5 from J, leaving 14 bases between them. The DNA of the CDR3 is TGTGCCAGCAGCTCCAGGGGCGGGAGAACTGAAGCTTTCTTT. Its translation: CASSSRGGRTEAFF.

The chain has TRBV4-1 and TRBJ2-5, with D perhaps TRBD2 (6 bases). The CDR3 length is 15 residues. V was cut by 6 bases and J by 2 bases, with 16 bases left in between. In germline, CDR1 is MGHRA, CDR2 YSYEKL. CDR3 bases: TGCGCCAGCAGTAAGAACGGGGGATTTCAAGAGACCCAGTACTTC. Amino acid sequence: CASSKNGGFQETQYF.

The chain links TRBV10-2 to TRBJ1-2; D call uncertain. CDR1 is WSHSY, CDR2 SAAADI, per germline. V was cut by 0 bases and J by 4 bases, with 6 bases left in between. The CDR3 covers 13 residues. This chain's CDR3 is CASSESRVYGYTF. In nucleotides, the CDR3 is TGCGCCAGCAGTGAGTCCCGGGTCTATGGCTACACCTTC.

The chain joins TRBV28 to TRBJ1-5; D is ambiguous. Trimming left V 1 base short and J 0 bases short, with 10 bases between. Germline V CDR1 and CDR2: MDHEN, SYDVKM. This CDR3 comprises 16 residues. CDR3 DNA sequence: TGTGCCAGCAGTTTATACACGGACTATAGCAATCAGCCCCAGCATTTT. It is translated as CASSLYTDYSNQPQHF.

The genes are TRBV27 and TRBJ1-6; TRBD1 is a possible D gene (5 bases). Germline lookup yields CDR1 MNHEY and CDR2 SMNVEV (reference sequence). The CDR3 is 14 amino acids. The V end lost 3 bases, the J end lost 7 bases, and 10 bases lay between the germline ends. CDR3 residues: CASSFDRQNSPLHF. The CDR3 DNA sequence: TGTGCCAGCAGTTTCGACAGACAAAATTCACCCCTCCACTTT.

The chain is built from TRBV29-1 and TRBJ1-1, with D uncertain. V was pared by 5 bases and J by 8 bases, with 9 bases between. CDR1 SQVTM and CDR2 ANQGSEA come from the germline V gene. The CDR3 length is 10 residues. The CDR3 protein is CSVRTVEAFF. As DNA, the CDR3 is TGCAGCGTTCGTACAGTGGAAGCTTTCTTT.

The chain employs TRBV4-3 and TRBJ1-1; 7 nucleotides align to TRBD1. The CDR3 has 14 residues. V lost 0 bases and J lost 9; bases outside the gene matches: 7. The germline gives CDR1 LGHNA, CDR2 YSLEER. The CDR3 nucleotides are TGCGCCAGCAGCCAAGACTCCGGGACAGACCAAGCTTTCTTT. Amino acid sequence: CASSQDSGTDQAFF.

This clone was observed a few times. The chain carries TRBV14 and TRBJ2-7; 7 bases map to TRBD2. CDR3 length: 15 amino acids. Germline V lookup: CDR1 SGHDN, CDR2 FVKESK. The V and J ends lost 4 bases and 2 bases, in that order; junction bases with no gene match: 8. DNA for the CDR3: TGTGCCAGCAGCCCTATAGCGGGCAGCACCTACGAGCAGTACTTC. It is translated as CASSPIAGSTYEQYF. Full variable domain (remainder filled in from reference TRBV14 and TRBJ2-7): EAGVTQFPSHSVIEKGQTVTLRCDPISGHDNLYWYRRVMGKEIKFLLHFVKESKQDESGMPNNRFLAERTGGTYSTLKVQPAELEDSGVYFCASSPIAGSTYEQYFGPGTRLTVT.

J is TRBJ2-1 and V is TRBV9; 11 positions agree with TRBD2. This CDR3 region has 15 residues. V gave up 0 bases and J gave up 9 bases; unmatched junction bases: 5. CDR1 is SGDLS and CDR2 is YYNGEE in the germline V gene. The DNA for the CDR3 is TGTGCCAGCAGCGTAGGTTTTAGCGGGAGGGGTGAGCAGTTCTTC. It translates to CASSVGFSGRGEQFF.

The chain joins TRBV7-9 to TRBJ2-7; a possible D gene is TRBD1 (6 bases). Germline lookup yields CDR1 SEHNR and CDR2 FQNEAQ (reference sequence). The CDR3 has 11 residues. The V end lost 5 bases, the J end lost 6 bases, and 8 bases lay between the germline ends. The CDR3 coding sequence is TGTGCCAGCAGCACAGGGACCGAGCAGTACTTC. It codes for CASSTGTEQYF.

The CDR3 reads CASSLLAFSSEQFF. CDR3 bases: TGTGCCAGCAGTTTATTAGCCTTTAGTAGTGAGCAGTTCTTC. The chain employs TRBV27 and TRBJ2-1; D is unresolved. CDR1 and CDR2 from the germline V gene are MNHEY and SMNVEV (reference sequence). The V gene lost 1 base and the J gene lost 9 bases, with 13 bases spanning the gap. The CDR3 consists of 14 residues.

The chain links TRBV12-5 to TRBJ1-6, with 11 bases that match TRBD1. CDR1 and CDR2 (germline): LGHNT, FRNRAP. Trimming cost V 5 bases and J 3 bases; bases outside gene matches: 3. CDR3 length: 16 residues. In nucleotides, the CDR3 is TGTGCTAGTGGTGTGGACAGGGGGCTCTATAATTCACCCCTCCACTTT. This codes for CASGVDRGLYNSPLHF. The full variable domain, completed using reference TRBV12-5 and TRBJ1-6, is DARVTQTPRHKVTEMGQEVTMRCQPILGHNTVFWYRQTMMQGLELLAYFRNRAPLDDSGMPKDRFSAEMPDATLATLKIQPSEPRDSAVYFCASGVDRGLYNSPLHFGNGTRLTVT.

As concerns this clone: Other DNA variants within this sample encode the same CDR3. The chain carries TRBV6-5 and TRBJ1-1, with TRBD1 as a possible D gene (6 bases). This CDR3 has 13 amino acids. V lost 6 bases, J lost 5 bases, and 13 bases lay in between. Germline V gene data show CDR1 as MNHEY and CDR2 as SVGAGI. In DNA form, the CDR3 reads TGTGCCAGCAGCCGGGATAGGGGGACTGAAGCTTTCTTT. The encoded protein is CASSRDRGTEAFF.

Concerning this clone: The same CDR3 is also encoded by other DNA sequences in this sample. The chain employs TRBV7-6 and TRBJ1-1, with D possibly TRBD1 on 5 matching bases. This CDR3 is 13 amino acids long. CDR1 and CDR2 (germline): SGHVS, FNYEAQ. Trimming left V 3 bases short and J 2 bases short, with 7 bases between. The CDR3 coding sequence is TGTGCCAGCAGCTTGGGGCGCAACACTGAAGCTTTCTTT. This translates into CASSLGRNTEAFF.

J is TRBJ1-4 and V is TRBV21-1; the D segment call TRBD1 is taken from the table without a DNA check. TRBV21-1 is deemed a pseudogene. The CDR3 contains 15 residues. The CDR3 DNA reads TGTGCCAGCAGCAATGGCGGGGACAGGGGCGAAAAACTGTTTTTT. Amino acid sequence: CASSNGGDRGEKLFF.

The rearrangement uses TRBV4-3 and TRBJ1-5; D call uncertain. Trimming took 0 bases from V and 5 from J, leaving 5 bases between them. Germline lookup yields CDR1 LGHNA and CDR2 YSLEER. The CDR3 is 13 residues long. This CDR3 reads CASSQEVDQPQHF. CDR3 coding DNA: TGCGCCAGCAGCCAAGAGGTAGATCAGCCCCAGCATTTT.

The chain links TRBV7-9 to TRBJ2-1, with TRBD2 matching over 8 bases. The CDR3 is 19 residues long. Losses at the gene ends were 4 bases for V and 7 bases for J; bases not matched to a gene: 21. Germline assignment: CDR1 SEHNR and CDR2 FQNEAQ (reference sequence). The DNA of the CDR3 is TGTGCCAGCAGCTCACCCCGGGGGGGGCGGGAGTATGTGGTAAATGAGCAGTTCTTC. It is translated as CASSSPRGGREYVVNEQFF.

This clone was counted a single time. The V call is TRBV9, the J call TRBJ2-2, with 10 bases that match TRBD2. Germline CDR1 is SGDLS and CDR2 is YYNGEE. The CDR3 totals 16 residues. J was trimmed by 0 bases and V by 3 bases; bases with no gene match: 2. The CDR3 here is CASSGGTSANTGELFF. The CDR3 bases are TGTGCCAGCAGCGGGGGGACTAGCGCGAACACCGGGGAGCTGTTTTTT.

The rearrangement uses TRBV28 and TRBJ1-5; no definite D call. CDR1 is MDHEN, CDR2 SYDVKM, per germline. CDR3 size: 20 residues. V gave up 3 bases and J gave up 3 bases, with 27 bases separating them. In DNA, the CDR3 is TGTGCCAGCAGTTTGCGGGCAGGTCTCTCCATGATCCTGCTCAATCAGCCCCAGCATTTT. Amino acids: CASSLRAGLSMILLNQPQHF.

J is TRBJ2-5 and V is TRBV20-1; a possible D gene is TRBD2 (6 bases). CDR1 is DFQATT and CDR2 is SNEGSKA in the germline V gene (reference sequence). The CDR3 is 11 amino acids. The V and J ends lost 5 bases and 8 bases respectively, with 12 bases between them. DNA of the CDR3: TGCAGTGCTCCGACTAGGGCCACCCAGTACTTC. Its protein product is CSAPTRATQYF.

The CDR3 here is CASSTDRNTEAFF. The CDR3 region has the DNA TGTGCCAGCTCAACGGACAGAAACACTGAAGCTTTCTTT. This chain uses TRBV18 with TRBJ1-1, with TRBD1 as a possible D gene (6 bases). The CDR3 length is 13 residues. The V and J ends lost 5 bases and 2 bases respectively, with 9 bases between them. The V gene's germline CDR1 is KGHSH and CDR2 LQKENI.

Concerning this clone: At one end the junction does not follow the germline gene, possibly because of a read error. The rearrangement uses TRBV7-3 and TRBJ1-1, with D possibly matching TRBD1 (6 bases). The CDR3 is 13 amino acids. Per germline, CDR1 SGHTA and CDR2 FQGTGA. CDR3 in amino acids: CASSLYRDTKAFF. The CDR3 DNA follows: TGTGCCAGCAGCCTCTACCGGGACACTAAAGCTTTCTTT.

The chain couples TRBV12-3 or TRBV12-4 to TRBJ1-6; D unresolved. The CDR3 has 13 amino acids. The V gene lost 0 bases and the J gene lost 8 bases, with 5 bases spanning the gap. The chain's CDR3 is CASSLAGDSPLHF. CDR3 DNA: TGTGCCAGCAGTTTAGCCGGGGATTCACCCCTCCACTTT.